This T cell receptor beta chain was obtained from a study of CD8+CD57+ T cells in acquired aplastic anemia (dated by TCRdb to 2016 to 2019). In the study overall: Extracted DNA from sorted CD4+ and CD8+ cells averaged around 3.4 ug, ranging from about 0.18 to 27.4 ug. Mean read counts for healthy donor samples were 9 million to 10.8 million for CD4+ cells and roughly 12 million for CD8+ cells.

This clonotype was recorded many times. What antigen it recognizes has not been identified. No much larger clone is present one base from it, and per-base qualities are unavailable. On the study overall, not on this receptor specifically: No significant difference in CD8+ Simpson's diversity was found between patients and healthy controls (P=0.060). Although around 30 CD8+ CDR3 sequences were shared by patients and controls, these sequences appeared highly expressed in patients and within the immunodominant clones of patients.

Genomic DNA served as template for TCR beta VDJ combination and CDR3 sequence profiling. TCR repertoire sequencing was run on an Illumina HiSeq 2000. The study's own analysis went as follows. Repertoire assessment relied on Simpson's diversity index, CDR3 size and DJ length profiles, and TRBV/TRBJ rearrangement plots. Whichever DNA sequence was most abundant in the deep sequencing data was defined as the immunodominant clone. CDR3 amino acid sequences were checked for sharing across subjects and were also compared against the VDJdb database and published repertoires. The public sequencing data were trimmed at Q25 with fastp and processed into clonotypes with MiXCR by TCRdb, which kept only in-frame beta chains. Rows are unified per CDR3 protein, each entry keeping the most common DNA and genes. V and J calls and clone size were set by TCRdb, not the authors. This sample holds some 70,000 distinct CDR3 sequences; roughly half were observed only once. Jointly, the top ten make up about 8% of the sample.

TCR repertoires of sorted CD4+ and CD8+ blood T cells from severe aplastic anemia patients and healthy subjects were deep-sequenced in the study. Ficoll-Paque density gradient centrifugation was used to isolate peripheral blood mononuclear cells. Before DNA extraction, CD4+ and CD8+ T cells were sorted with FACS or magnetic beads. The CDR3 holds 12 amino acids from the cysteine to the phenylalanine. CDR3 DNA is the only sequence kept; it has 36 bases, read in frame from the first base. The trim is 6 bases for V and 7 bases for J, with a gap of 9 bases between the germline ends. The germline V gene gives CDR1 as MNHNS and CDR2 as SASEGT.

This receptor was identified in a human donor in good health, serving as a control. Sequencing used sorted CD4+, CD8+, or CD8+CD57+ T cells (not recorded which) from PBMCs. In this chain, TRBV6-1 is recombined with TRBJ2-2; the D match is possibly TRBD1 or TRBD2, with 5 bases aligned in each. The nucleotide sequence is TGTGCCAGCAGCGGGACCTACGGGGAGCTGTTTTTT. Its protein is CASSGTYGELFF.